This entry describes one TCR beta chain. Its antigen remains unidentified. This sample is drawn from a study of T cell responses to AZD1222 COVID-19 vaccine. The study, taken as a whole, reports: A reported finding is that nearly half of spike-specific TCRs target unmutated variant regions. Only a handful of AZD1222 recipients, five to seven in all, had baseline seropositivity.

This CDR3 is built from 15 residues. The V end lost 3 bases, the J end lost 7 bases, and 21 bases lay between the germline ends. The germline CDR1 and CDR2 sequences are SQVTM and ANQGSEA. Some clones are missing from TCRdb's copy, which holds only in-frame ones; the method was immunoSEQ multiplex PCR. This sample carries more than 70,000 clones, 85% to 90% of them seen once, and the ten largest clones take less than 5%. V gene TRBV29-1 combines with J gene TRBJ1-1; possible D gene TRBD1, 5 bases. The TCR was taken from an adult who received the AZD1222 COVID-19 vaccine. The source was peripheral blood, collected 28 days after the second AZD1222 dose. The CDR3 is CSVDRAYQEDSEAFF. The CDR3 nucleotides read TGCAGCGTTGATCGGGCGTACCAAGAAGACAGTGAAGCTTTCTTT.